This record looks at one T cell receptor (beta chain) sequence and its context. Antigen unknown. Other nucleotide sequences in the sample specify the same CDR3. Naive CD8 cells, CD45RO-negative and positively selected for CCR7, excluded terminally differentiated effector memory CD45RA+ cells. The sample originates from a study of shared clonotypes between healthy human individuals. General study points: Several donors shared around 5% of their naive CD4 clonotypes.

Every subset's genomic DNA went evenly onto several immunoSEQ plates. Repertoires were generated with immunoSEQ multiplex PCR, while TCRdb's copy carries only in-frame clones and drops some. Among 1.5 million to 2.5 million clones listed, less than 95% were seen once. The CDR3 loop spans 13 amino acids. Germline assignment: CDR1 LNHDA and CDR2 SQIVND (reference sequence). With 5 bases clipped from V and 4 bases from J, the junction kept 4 bases outside the gene matches. This chain links TRBV19 with TRBJ1-1; 7 bases align to TRBD1. The TCR originated in a man younger than 30 in good health. Sequencing was carried out using naive CD8+ T cells sorted from blood. The CDR3 DNA follows: TGTGCCAGTAGTCAGGGGGGGATCACTGAAGCTTTCTTT. Its translation: CASSQGGITEAFF.